The 21 T cell receptor beta chains below come from one sample, sequenced in a study of shared clonotypes between healthy human individuals. Only in-frame clones appear in the TCRdb table, and some are missing; sequencing was by immunoSEQ multiplex PCR. Among 450,000 to 700,000 clones listed, less than 97% were seen once. Selected positively for CCR7 and CD45RO-negative, naive CD8 cells excluded terminally differentiated effector memory CD45RA+ cells. Specimen: naive CD8+ T cells sorted from blood. Every receptor here comes from a woman aged 25 to 39 in good health.

This clone came up once. This chain links TRBV28 with TRBJ2-5; D call uncertain. Per the germline V gene, CDR1 is MDHEN and CDR2 is SYDVKM. There are 13 residues in the CDR3. V lost 4 bases and J lost 0, with 6 bases in between. CDR3 residues: CASSSRYQETQYF. The DNA for the CDR3 is TGTGCCAGCAGTTCCCGATACCAAGAGACCCAGTACTTC.

The rearrangement joins TRBV29-1 to TRBJ2-7; D is undetermined. Germline CDR1 SQVTM, CDR2 ANQGSEA. The CDR3 is 11 residues long. The V gene lost 6 bases and the J gene lost 10 bases, with 16 bases spanning the gap. For the CDR3, the DNA is TGCAGCGTATTTATCGTTAGGGCCCAGTACTTC. It yields the protein CSVFIVRAQYF.

The J gene is TRBJ2-2, the V gene TRBV27; a possible D gene is TRBD2 (5 bases). The ends were cut back, 2 bases at V and 6 bases at J, with 13 bases in the middle. Germline V gives CDR1 MNHEY, CDR2 SMNVEV (reference sequence). This CDR3 comprises 15 residues. The CDR3 nucleotides read TGTGCCAGCAGTTTACAGCGGAGCTCCCCCGGGGAGCTGTTTTTT. It codes for CASSLQRSSPGELFF.

V is TRBV5-1 and J is TRBJ2-3, with 9 nucleotides matching TRBD2. CDR1 and CDR2 (germline): SGHRS, YFSETQ. V shed 0 bases, J shed 0 bases, and the junction held 2 bases outside the gene matches. The CDR3 runs to 16 residues. The CDR3 protein is CASSLVTSGSTDTQYF. The DNA of the CDR3 is TGCGCCAGCAGCTTGGTGACTAGCGGAAGCACAGATACGCAGTATTTT.

The gene calls are TRBV10-2 and TRBJ1-5; tentatively, D is TRBD1 (6 bases). Trimming shortened V by 5 bases and J by 2 bases, and 10 bases separated the two germline ends. The V gene's germline CDR1 is WSHSY and CDR2 SAAADI. The CDR3 consists of 14 residues. CDR3 sequence reads: CASSLGAGNQPQHF. In DNA form, the CDR3 reads TGCGCCAGCAGTCTGGGGGCAGGCAATCAGCCCCAGCATTTT.

This sequence joins TRBV20-1 and TRBJ2-7; D not certain. V lost 5 bases to trimming and J lost 2 bases, with 4 bases between them. Germline values: CDR1 DFQATT, CDR2 SNEGSKA (reference sequence). CDR3 size: 10 residues. The CDR3 region has the DNA TGCAGTGCTGGACCCTACGAGCAGTACTTC. Translating it yields CSAGPYEQYF.

The V call is TRBV2, the J call TRBJ2-7; 9 bases fit TRBD1. J gave up 5 bases and V 4 bases, and 6 bases lay outside the gene matches. The CDR3 sequence is 14 residues long. Germline loops: CDR1 SNHLY, CDR2 FYNNEI. CDR3 in DNA: TGTGCCAGCAGTGGAGGGACAGGGTCGCACGAGCAGTACTTC. Amino acid sequence: CASSGGTGSHEQYF.

For this clone: A junction end diverges from the germline sequence, so it may reflect a read error. The chain is built from TRBV7-9 and TRBJ2-7; D is unclear. The CDR3 runs 14 residues. Germline V gene lookup returns CDR1 SEHNR and CDR2 FQNEAQ (reference sequence). The CDR3 DNA follows: TGTGCCAGCACCTTAATCGAGAGCTCCTACGAGCAGTACTTC. It translates to CASTLIESSYEQYF.

V gene TRBV7-6 combines with J gene TRBJ2-2, with 12 bases matching TRBD1. The CDR3 extends over 15 amino acids. CDR1 and CDR2 from the germline V gene are SGHVS and FNYEAQ. The V segment lost 4 bases and the J segment 6 bases; nucleotides outside the gene matches: 3. CDR3 amino acids: CASSSGTGGPGELFF. CDR3 sequence (DNA): TGTGCCAGCAGCTCCGGGACAGGGGGCCCCGGGGAGCTGTTTTTT.

The gene calls are TRBV28 and TRBJ2-2, with D uncertain. The CDR3 has 14 residues. The V end lost 5 bases, the J end lost 4 bases, and 11 bases lay between the germline ends. The V gene's germline CDR1 is MDHEN and CDR2 SYDVKM. The CDR3 is CASSGEQRTGELFF. Here the CDR3 DNA reads TGTGCCAGCAGTGGGGAACAGCGCACCGGGGAGCTGTTTTTT.

This chain connects TRBV5-1 to TRBJ2-7; 8 bases agree with TRBD1. CDR3 length: 14 residues. Germline V lookup: CDR1 SGHRS, CDR2 YFSETQ. J was trimmed by 6 bases and V by 1 base; bases with no gene match: 6. CDR3 protein: CASSLSQGAIEQYF. CDR3 DNA: TGCGCCAGCAGCTTGTCCCAGGGGGCAATCGAGCAGTACTTC.

The chain couples TRBV4-2 to TRBJ2-7; D assignment may be TRBD1 or TRBD2 (5 bases each). CDR1 is LGHNA, CDR2 YNFKEQ, per germline. The germline V and J ends were trimmed by 1 base and 0 bases, with 16 bases remaining between them. The CDR3 is made up of 17 amino acids. CDR3 protein: CASSQGSGTDISYEQYF. For the CDR3, the DNA is TGTGCCAGCAGCCAAGGGTCGGGGACGGATATCTCCTACGAGCAGTACTTC.

The chain recombines TRBV7-9 with TRBJ2-1; maybe TRBD2 (7 bases). Germline V lookup: CDR1 SEHNR, CDR2 FQNEAQ (reference sequence). V was trimmed by 11 bases and J by 6 bases, leaving 17 bases between them. This CDR3 is 13 amino acids long. The CDR3, as DNA: TGTGCCCCCCGCGGGGGCGCAGGCAATGAGCAGTTCTTC. Translated, it gives CAPRGGAGNEQFF.

This chain uses TRBV5-6 with TRBJ2-7; tentatively, D is TRBD1 (6 bases). This CDR3 spans 14 amino acids. Germline V gene lookup returns CDR1 SGHDT and CDR2 YYEEEE. V lost 3 bases and J lost 3, with 13 bases in between. CDR3 DNA sequence: TGTGCCAGCAGCTATGGACAGCACCTCTACGAGCAGTACTTC. Residues: CASSYGQHLYEQYF.

This chain uses TRBV10-1 with TRBJ2-7; TRBD1 agrees at 7 bases. The CDR3 sequence is 14 residues long. Per the germline V gene, CDR1 is WNHNN and CDR2 is SYGVQD (reference sequence). V was clipped by 4 bases and J by 0 bases; unmatched bases: 3. The CDR3 coding sequence is TGCGCCAGCAGTGGGGCAGGGGGCTCCTACGAGCAGTACTTC. Its protein product is CASSGAGGSYEQYF.

This clone was observed a single time. The rearrangement uses TRBV6-5 and TRBJ2-7; 9 bases agree with TRBD2. J gave up 6 bases and V 4 bases, and 7 bases lay outside the gene matches. The CDR3 extends over 14 amino acids. Looked up from germline, CDR1 is MNHEY and CDR2 is SVGAGI. The CDR3 region is CASSSISSGSEQYF. The CDR3 bases are TGTGCCAGCAGTTCCATCAGTAGCGGGAGCGAGCAGTACTTC.

V is TRBV7-2 and J is TRBJ2-3; D is uncertain. CDR1 SGHTA and CDR2 FQGNSA come from the germline V gene. V was pared by 7 bases and J by 0 bases, with 14 bases between. The CDR3 covers 15 residues. CDR3 sequence (DNA): TGTGCCAGCATGTATTGGTCTTCTAGCACAGATACGCAGTATTTT. Translated, it gives CASMYWSSSTDTQYF. Based on the CDR3 plus reference TRBV7-2 and TRBJ2-3, the full variable domain is GAGVSQSPSNKVTEKGKDVELRCDPISGHTALYWYRQSLGQGLEFLIYFQGNSAPDKSGLPSDRFSAERTGGSVSTLTIQRTQQEDSAVYLCASMYWSSSTDTQYFGPGTRLTVL.

The V and J genes are TRBV7-8 and TRBJ2-2; 14 bases fit TRBD2. J lost 7 bases, V lost 5 bases, and 9 bases had no gene match. Germline CDR1 reads SGHVS; CDR2 reads FQNEAQ. The length of the CDR3 is 17 residues. This chain's CDR3 is CASSTPGLAGVGGELFF. The DNA for the CDR3 is TGTGCCAGCAGCACTCCGGGACTAGCGGGAGTCGGCGGGGAGCTGTTTTTT.

The V gene is TRBV5-6, the J gene TRBJ1-3; D is perhaps TRBD1 (5 bases). This CDR3 comprises 14 residues. Deletions cut 3 bases from V and 2 bases from J, with 9 bases between. CDR1 SGHDT and CDR2 YYEEEE come from the germline V gene. The CDR3 spells CASSYGTAGNTIYF. As DNA, the CDR3 is TGTGCCAGCAGCTACGGGACGGCTGGAAACACCATATATTTT.

The gene calls are TRBV30 and TRBJ2-2; no definite D call. The V gene lost 7 bases and the J gene lost 0 bases, with 9 bases spanning the gap. The CDR3 consists of 13 residues. Germline-derived CDR1 and CDR2 are GTSNPN and SVGIG (reference sequence). The CDR3 reads CAFGPTNTGELFF. The CDR3 coding sequence is TGTGCCTTTGGACCCACGAACACCGGGGAGCTGTTTTTT.

CDR3: CASSYSPESSYEQYF. CDR3 sequence (DNA): TGTGCCAGCAGTTACTCGCCGGAGAGCTCCTACGAGCAGTACTTC. V gene TRBV6-5 combines with J gene TRBJ2-7; no clear D. CDR1 MNHEY and CDR2 SVGAGI come from the germline V gene. The V gene lost 0 bases and the J gene lost 0 bases, with 9 bases spanning the gap. CDR3 length equals 15 residues.